These T cell receptor beta chains were read from a single sample in a study of T cell responses to AZD1222 COVID-19 vaccine. TCRdb's table, derived via immunoSEQ multiplex PCR, lists solely in-frame clones and lacks some. In the table there are around 140,000 clones, under 90% of which are singletons. The specimen comprised peripheral blood, sampled on day 0 of AZD1222 vaccination. The source is an adult in good health. The CDR3 runs from the conserved cysteine through the conserved F or W. A D gene is named only where the DNA matches it firmly. Not all rows give a size; the values are once, few, many and, for expanded clones, a class.

13 | TRBJ2-5 | TRBV6-5 | . | . | TGTGCCAGCAGACCGACAATTCAAGAGACCCAGTACTTC | CASRPTIQETQYF
14 | TRBJ1-4 | TRBV29-1 | TRBD1 | . | TGCAGCGTTGAGCTGGAGGGGGCTCTTGAAAAACTGTTTTTT | CSVELEGALEKLFF
14 | TRBJ2-3 | TRBV7-6 | TRBD1 | . | TGTGCCAGCAGCTTGAGGACAGGGACAGATACGCAGTATTTT | CASSLRTGTDTQYF
14 | TRBJ1-2 | TRBV27 | . | once | TGTGCCAGCAGTTTAGGGACTACAGGATACGGCTACACCTTC | CASSLGTTGYGYTF
14 | TRBJ1-3 | TRBV18 | . | . | TGTGCCAGCTCACCTACCGGGGCCGGAAACACCATATATTTT | CASSPTGAGNTIYF
12 | TRBJ1-5 | TRBV7-2 | . | . | TGTGCCAGCAGCTTACAGGGTCAGCCCCAGCATTTT | CASSLQGQPQHF
14 | TRBJ2-4 | TRBV5-6 | . | . | TGTGCCAGCAGCTTGGCGTTAGGGGTTGACATTCAGTACTTC | CASSLALGVDIQYF
17 | TRBJ2-3 | TRBV19 | . | . | TGTGCCAGTAGTCCTGCTTGGGGGGTACCTAGCACAGATACGCAGTATTTT | CASSPAWGVPSTDTQYF
16 | TRBJ2-7 | TRBV28 | TRBD1 | . | TGTGCCAGCAGTCCCCCCCGGACAGGCGGAGGAGGCGAGCAGTACTTC | CASSPPRTGGGGEQYF
14 | TRBJ2-7 | TRBV6-5 | TRBD1 | . | TGTGCCAGCAGTTTTGGGGGACAGGGCTACGAGCAGTACTTC | CASSFGGQGYEQYF
15 | TRBJ2-3 | TRBV28 | . | . | TGTGCCAGCAGTTTAGAGTCGGGGCACACAGATACGCAGTATTTT | CASSLESGHTDTQYF